This T cell receptor (beta chain) was captured by sequencing in a study of T cell responses to AZD1222 COVID-19 vaccine. Notes on this clone: Its antigen is currently unknown.

Generated by immunoSEQ multiplex PCR, the TCRdb table keeps only in-frame clones and is missing some. In the table there are some 140,000 clones, more than 90% of which are singletons. CDR3 length: 15 residues. CDR1 is LNHDA and CDR2 is SQIVND in the germline V gene (reference sequence). J was trimmed by 5 bases and V by 5 bases; bases with no gene match: 7. Study results and caveats: None of the repertoires were sampled until the peak T cell response had passed. Spike-spanning, vaccine-associated CD4 TCRs were dominant at 160-218 and 743-854. Spike-specific TCR repertoires showed rising breadth and depth after two AZD1222 doses.

The source material was peripheral blood, sampled 28 days after the second AZD1222 dose. This clonotype originated in an adult who received the AZD1222 COVID-19 vaccine. The V call is TRBV19, the J call TRBJ2-2; 8 nucleotides agree with TRBD1. CDR3 amino acids: CASSVQGARTGELFF. CDR3 DNA: TGTGCCAGTAGTGTGCAGGGGGCGAGGACCGGGGAGCTGTTTTTT.